This entry features one T cell receptor (beta chain) sequence. What it binds is not known. The data stem from a study of OX40 agonist ivuxolimab in advanced cancers. Study overall: Past anti-PD-1, anti-PD-L1 or anti-CTLA-4 therapy was accepted, and around 40% had received some. Partial responses were achieved by three patients, one with hepatocellular carcinoma and two with cutaneous melanoma. Findings of the study overall: Among the lowest peripheral clonal expansion occurred in 0.1-3.0 mg/kg partial responders. Expanded clones tended on average to be more numerous among CD8+ T cells than CD4+.

Measured with immunoSEQ multiplex PCR; TCRdb has only the in-frame clones, and not every one. The repertoire holds under 100,000 clones, around 85% seen once, with 2% to 3% in the top ten. The ends were cut back, 3 bases at V and 5 bases at J, with 10 bases in the middle. Germline loops: CDR1 SNHLY, CDR2 FYNNEI. The CDR3 is made up of 14 amino acids. This material consisted of CD4+ or CD8+ T cells sorted from blood, taken in a trial of the OX40 agonist ivuxolimab. This clonotype was obtained from an adult with an advanced solid tumor such as melanoma, head and neck, liver or kidney cancer. The rearrangement joins TRBV2 to TRBJ1-4; D is possibly TRBD1 (5 bases). The CDR3 DNA reads TGTGCCAGCAGTGAGGGGGGGTCGAATGAAAAACTGTTTTTT. This encodes CASSEGGSNEKLFF.